These 20 T cell receptor beta chains share one sample of origin, sequenced in a study of T-cell memory formation after mild COVID-19. TCRdb reanalysed the 5' RACE reads using MiXCR and keeps one entry per CDR3 protein. Altogether 30,000 to 50,000 distinct CDR3 sequences are present, 6.1% being singletons, with the ten largest covering 0.7% to 0.85%. Sequencing was performed on PBMCs or a T cell subset sorted from them (not recorded which). The receptor set was obtained from an adult who had mild COVID-19 (a few samples of this study predate the infection). Cell type and time point are not known.

This clonotype was counted a few times. The DNA of the CDR3 is TGTGCCAGCAGCTTGTACGGGAGTAGCACAGATACGCAGTATTTT. Protein product: CASSLYGSSTDTQYF. The rearrangement uses TRBV5-6 and TRBJ2-3; D perhaps matches TRBD2 (6 bases). Trimming removed 1 base at V and 0 bases at J, with 9 bases between. This CDR3 is 15 amino acids long. Germline-derived CDR1 and CDR2 are SGHDT and YYEEEE.

The sample holds a few counts of this clonotype. The rearrangement joins TRBV10-3 to TRBJ1-2; D is uncertain. V was trimmed by 0 bases and J by 4 bases, leaving 9 bases between them. Germline values: CDR1 ENHRY, CDR2 SYGVKD. The CDR3 is 14 amino acids. CDR3 loop: CAISESMSSYGYTF. DNA for the CDR3: TGTGCCATCAGTGAGTCAATGAGTAGCTATGGCTACACCTTC.

This clonotype has more than one count but fewer than ten. The chain employs TRBV29-1 and TRBJ1-1, with D unresolved. V was cut by 5 bases and J by 0 bases, with 4 bases left in between. CDR1 and CDR2 (germline): SQVTM, ANQGSEA. The CDR3 extends over 11 amino acids. As DNA, the CDR3 is TGCAGCGTTTTACTGAACACTGAAGCTTTCTTT. Encoded protein: CSVLLNTEAFF.

This clonotype was seen at least ten times. The chain has TRBV7-2 and TRBJ2-5, with 8 bases that match TRBD1. Germline CDR1 is SGHTA and CDR2 is FQGNSA. J lost 4 bases, V lost 1 base, and 8 bases had no gene match. This CDR3 is built from 16 residues. The CDR3 reads CASSLGPGGVVETQYF. In nucleotides, the CDR3 is TGTGCCAGCAGCTTAGGGCCAGGGGGCGTGGTAGAGACCCAGTACTTC.

This clonotype was seen repeatedly, ten times or more. This chain uses TRBV7-7 with TRBJ2-3; tentative D call: TRBD2 (5 bases). V dropped 1 base and J dropped 0 bases, with 11 bases sitting between them. The CDR3 is 16 residues long. Germline CDR1 reads SSHAT; CDR2 reads FNYEAQ (reference sequence). The CDR3 DNA is TGTGCCAGCAGCTTAGGCCCTCGCGGGAGCACAGATACGCAGTATTTT. Residues: CASSLGPRGSTDTQYF.

The V and J genes are TRBV18 and TRBJ2-7; D is perhaps TRBD1 or TRBD2 (7 bases each). Trimming removed 6 bases from V and 3 bases from J, with 18 bases in between. The CDR3 runs 15 residues. Per the germline V gene, CDR1 is KGHSH and CDR2 is LQKENI. The CDR3 DNA reads as TGTGCCAGCTCTCTCATCACAGGGGAGGGCTACGAGCAGTACTTC. It translates to CASSLITGEGYEQYF.

This clonotype was observed many times. This rearrangement joins TRBV5-1 to TRBJ2-5; D is unclear. Germline V lookup: CDR1 SGHRS, CDR2 YFSETQ. This CDR3 comprises 14 residues. V lost 4 bases and J 4 bases, leaving 14 bases between the germline ends. The chain's CDR3 is CASSPVGSPETQYF. For the CDR3, the DNA is TGCGCCAGCAGCCCTGTCGGCAGCCCAGAGACCCAGTACTTC.

There are many counts of this clonotype. V usage is TRBV7-9 and J usage is TRBJ2-5; possibly TRBD1 or TRBD2 for D (5 bases each). From germline, CDR1 is SEHNR and CDR2 FQNEAQ (reference sequence). The CDR3 has 14 residues. V lost 5 bases, J lost 6 bases, and 16 bases lay in between. Written as DNA, the CDR3 is TGTGCCAGCAGCGGTTACCGGGACCTTAAGACCCAGTACTTC. Translation: CASSGYRDLKTQYF.

This clonotype was seen a few times. The J gene is TRBJ1-1, the V gene TRBV12-3 or TRBV12-4; the match to TRBD1 covers 7 bases. The V segment lost 7 bases and the J segment 10 bases; nucleotides outside the gene matches: 12. The length of the CDR3 is 13 residues. CDR3 coding DNA: TGTGCCAGCACCGTTAGGACCGCAGGGGGAGCTTTCTTT. Translating it yields CASTVRTAGGAFF.

Only a few counts were recorded for this clonotype. J is TRBJ1-5 and V is TRBV30; 10 bases map to TRBD1. This CDR3 is built from 18 residues. Germline-derived CDR1 and CDR2 are GTSNPN and SVGIG (reference sequence). The ends lost 0 bases at V and 1 base at J; junction bases unmatched: 9. CDR3 nucleotides: TGTGCCTGGAGTGTACGGCTGGGACAGGGGCTGAGCAATCAGCCCCAGCATTTT. This sequence encodes CAWSVRLGQGLSNQPQHF. The whole variable domain, remainder taken from reference TRBV30 and TRBJ1-5, is SQTIHQWPATLVQPVGSPLSLECTVEGTSNPNLYWYRQAAGRGLQLLFYSVGIGQISSEVPQNLSASRPQDRQFILSSKKLLLSDSGFYLCAWSVRLGQGLSNQPQHFGDGTRLSIL.

This clonotype appeared many times. This rearrangement joins TRBV5-5 to TRBJ1-1; unclear D gene. Looked up from germline, CDR1 is SGHKS and CDR2 is YYEKEE (reference sequence). Trimming removed 0 bases from V and 0 bases from J, with 9 bases in between. This CDR3 spans 15 amino acids. The chain's CDR3 is CASSLVLGMNTEAFF. The CDR3 nucleotides read TGTGCCAGCAGCTTGGTTTTGGGGATGAACACTGAAGCTTTCTTT.

Concerning this clonotype itself: As the CDR3 is not closed by the conserved phenylalanine or tryptophan, this likely results from a read error. The chain uses TRBV18 and TRBJ2-1; D not resolved. The V end was cut by 2 bases, the J end by 2 bases, with 4 bases between. The germline V gene has CDR1 KGHSH and CDR2 LQKENI. CDR3 length: 13 amino acids. The CDR3 here is CASSPVAYNEQFL. The CDR3 bases are TGTGCCAGCTCACCAGTAGCCTACAATGAGCAGTTCTTA.

This clonotype has ten or more counts. The J gene is TRBJ2-1, the V gene TRBV5-1; TRBD1 aligns across 7 bases. V shed 4 bases, J shed 0 bases, and the junction held 4 bases outside the gene matches. Germline assignment: CDR1 SGHRS and CDR2 YFSETQ. The CDR3 spans 15 residues. The CDR3 nucleotides are TGCGCCAGCAGCGTCACAGGGGACTCCTACAATGAGCAGTTCTTC. It is translated as CASSVTGDSYNEQFF.

This clonotype is termed medium-sized. V gene TRBV6-5 combines with J gene TRBJ2-7, with 7 nucleotides matching TRBD2. The V and J ends lost 7 bases and 0 bases, in that order; junction bases with no gene match: 15. The germline V gene encodes CDR1 MNHEY and CDR2 SVGAGI. The CDR3 consists of 17 residues. CDR3 amino acids: CASTRLARPPSSYEQYF. In DNA form, the CDR3 reads TGTGCCAGCACTCGACTAGCCCGGCCCCCAAGCTCCTACGAGCAGTACTTC.

This clonotype was counted once. CDR3 in DNA: TGTGCCTGGACCTCTATAGCCTCCGGGGGGTCACCCCTCCACTTT. It encodes CAWTSIASGGSPLHF. The rearrangement uses TRBV30 and TRBJ1-6, with D tentatively TRBD1 (5 bases). The CDR3 consists of 15 residues. Germline lookup yields CDR1 GTSNPN and CDR2 SVGIG (reference sequence). The ends were cut back, 4 bases at V and 10 bases at J, with 20 bases in the middle. Full variable domain (outside the CDR3, taken from reference TRBV30 and TRBJ1-6): SQTIHQWPATLVQPVGSPLSLECTVEGTSNPNLYWYRQAAGRGLQLLFYSVGIGQISSEVPQNLSASRPQDRQFILSSKKLLLSDSGFYLCAWTSIASGGSPLHFGNGTRLTVT.

This clonotype was observed at least ten times. J is TRBJ1-4 and V is TRBV12-3 or TRBV12-4; D is undetermined. The V end was cut by 8 bases, the J end by 7 bases, with 14 bases between. This CDR3 is 13 amino acids long. The CDR3 DNA reads as TGTGCCAGCGGGTTGAGAGGTCGTGAAAAACTGTTTTTT. It translates to CASGLRGREKLFF.

The chain joins TRBV5-1 to TRBJ1-2; no definite D call. The CDR3 totals 13 residues. The V and J ends lost 0 bases and 4 bases respectively, with 7 bases between them. The V gene's germline CDR1 is SGHRS and CDR2 YFSETQ. This CDR3 reads CASSLDGIYGYTF. The CDR3 bases are TGCGCCAGCAGCTTGGACGGGATCTATGGCTACACCTTC.

This clonotype was recorded many times. J is TRBJ2-7 and V is TRBV7-8; unclear D gene. This CDR3 comprises 11 residues. Deletions cut 2 bases from V and 1 base from J, with 0 bases between. Germline V gene sequence: CDR1 SGHVS, CDR2 FQNEAQ. The CDR3 nucleotides are TGTGCCAGCAGCTTATCCTACGAGCAGTACTTC. Translation gives CASSLSYEQYF. Filled out from reference TRBV7-8 and TRBJ2-7, the complete variable domain reads GAGVSQSPRYKVAKRGQDVALRCDPISGHVSLFWYQQALGQGPEFLTYFQNEAQLDKSGLPSDRFFAERPEGSVSTLKIQRTQQEDSAVYLCASSLSYEQYFGPGTRLTVT.

This clonotype came up many times. The chain links TRBV7-8 to TRBJ2-1; 8 nucleotides agree with TRBD2. Germline V gene data show CDR1 as SGHVS and CDR2 as FQNEAQ. This CDR3 has 15 amino acids. V lost 1 base and J lost 3; bases outside the gene matches: 2. The CDR3 nucleotides read TGTGCCAGCAGCTTAGGCGGGAGGAACTACAATGAGCAGTTCTTC. Protein sequence: CASSLGGRNYNEQFF. Full variable domain (remainder filled in from reference TRBV7-8 and TRBJ2-1): GAGVSQSPRYKVAKRGQDVALRCDPISGHVSLFWYQQALGQGPEFLTYFQNEAQLDKSGLPSDRFFAERPEGSVSTLKIQRTQQEDSAVYLCASSLGGRNYNEQFFGPGTRLTVL.

This clonotype occurred many times. The chain links TRBV25-1 to TRBJ1-2; TRBD1 matches at 7 bases. The CDR3 totals 12 residues. Germline V gene data show CDR1 as MGHDK and CDR2 as SYGVNS. The V gene end was trimmed by 9 bases and the J gene end by 8 bases; junction bases not matched to a gene: 9. As DNA, the CDR3 is TGTGCCAGTAACCCAGGGGGAGAGGGCTACACCTTC. Its protein product is CASNPGGEGYTF.